The entry below describes one T cell receptor (beta chain). Its antigen is not known. The sample belongs to a study of cytomegalovirus exposure and HLA in healthy donors. The CDR3 is 14 amino acids. Germline values: CDR1 LNHDA, CDR2 SQIVND (reference sequence). V was clipped by 7 bases and J by 9 bases; unmatched bases: 8. Broader study findings: A later analysis linked a missense variant in DCLRE1C to the trimming of TCR beta V and J genes.

PCR involved 60 Vbeta and 13 Jbeta primers. The table came from immunoSEQ multiplex PCR; TCRdb's copy has only in-frame clones and leaves some out. The sample's table shows around 50,000 clones. The sequence came from a middle-aged woman in good health and CMV-seronegative. This chain joins TRBV19 and TRBJ2-2; TRBD2 agrees at 10 bases. The sequencing sample was made of PBMCs. The CDR3 protein is CASKTAGGPRELFF. CDR3 in DNA: TGTGCCAGTAAAACAGCGGGAGGGCCTCGGGAGCTGTTTTTT.